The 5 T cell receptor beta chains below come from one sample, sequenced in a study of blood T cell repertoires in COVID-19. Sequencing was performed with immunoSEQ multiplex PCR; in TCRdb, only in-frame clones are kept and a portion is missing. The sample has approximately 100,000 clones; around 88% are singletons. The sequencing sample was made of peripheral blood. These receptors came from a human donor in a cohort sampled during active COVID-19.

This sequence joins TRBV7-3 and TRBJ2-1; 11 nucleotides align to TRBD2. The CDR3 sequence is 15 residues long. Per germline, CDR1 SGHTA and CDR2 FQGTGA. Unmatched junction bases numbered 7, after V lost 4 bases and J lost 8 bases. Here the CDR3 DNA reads TGTGCCAGCAGCTCACGACTAGCGGGATTCGATGAGCAGTTCTTC. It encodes CASSSRLAGFDEQFF.

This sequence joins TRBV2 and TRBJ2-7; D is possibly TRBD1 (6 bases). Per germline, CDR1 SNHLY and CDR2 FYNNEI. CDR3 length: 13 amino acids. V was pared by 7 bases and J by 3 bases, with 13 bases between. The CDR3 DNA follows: TGTGCCAGCAATACAGGGCTGTACTACGAGCAGTACTTC. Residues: CASNTGLYYEQYF. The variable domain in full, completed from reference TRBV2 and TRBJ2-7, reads EPEVTQTPSHQVTQMGQEVILRCVPISNHLYFYWYRQILGQKVEFLVSFYNNEISEKSEIFDDQFSVERPDGSNFTLKIRSTKLEDSAMYFCASNTGLYYEQYFGPGTRLTVT.

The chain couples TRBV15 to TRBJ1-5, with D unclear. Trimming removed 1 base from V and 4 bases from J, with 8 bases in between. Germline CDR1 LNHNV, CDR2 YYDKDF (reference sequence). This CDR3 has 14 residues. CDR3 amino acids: CATSRVILNQPQHF. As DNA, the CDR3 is TGTGCCACCAGCAGAGTAATTCTTAATCAGCCCCAGCATTTT.

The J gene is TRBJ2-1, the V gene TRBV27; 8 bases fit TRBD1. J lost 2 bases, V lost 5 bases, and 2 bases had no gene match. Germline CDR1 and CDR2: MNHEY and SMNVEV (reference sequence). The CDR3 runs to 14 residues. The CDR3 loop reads CASSTDRAYNEQFF. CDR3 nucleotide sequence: TGTGCCAGCAGTACGGACAGGGCCTACAATGAGCAGTTCTTC.

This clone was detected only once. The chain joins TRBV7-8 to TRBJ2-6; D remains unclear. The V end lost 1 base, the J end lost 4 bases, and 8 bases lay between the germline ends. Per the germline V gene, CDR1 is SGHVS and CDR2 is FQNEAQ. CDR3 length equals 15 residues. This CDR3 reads CASSLGQAGANVLTF. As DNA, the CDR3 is TGTGCCAGCAGCTTAGGCCAGGCCGGGGCCAACGTCCTGACTTTC.